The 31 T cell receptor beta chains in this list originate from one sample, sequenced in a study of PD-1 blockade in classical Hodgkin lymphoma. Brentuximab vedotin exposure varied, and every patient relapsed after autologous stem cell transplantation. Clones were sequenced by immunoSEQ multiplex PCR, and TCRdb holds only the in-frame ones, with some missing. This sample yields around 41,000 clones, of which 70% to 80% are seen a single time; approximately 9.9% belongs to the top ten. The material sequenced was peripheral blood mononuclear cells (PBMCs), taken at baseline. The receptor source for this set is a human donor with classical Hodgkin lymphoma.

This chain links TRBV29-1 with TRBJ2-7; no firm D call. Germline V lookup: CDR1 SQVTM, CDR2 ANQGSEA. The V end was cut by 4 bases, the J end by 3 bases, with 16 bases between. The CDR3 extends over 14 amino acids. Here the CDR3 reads CSVVPSWGGYEQYF. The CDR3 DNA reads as TGCAGCGTTGTTCCGTCGTGGGGTGGCTACGAGCAGTACTTC.

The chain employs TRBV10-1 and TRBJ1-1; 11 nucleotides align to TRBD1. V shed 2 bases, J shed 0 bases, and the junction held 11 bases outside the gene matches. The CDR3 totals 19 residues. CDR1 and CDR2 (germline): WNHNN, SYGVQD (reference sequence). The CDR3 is CASSEIWDRGCPMNTEAFF. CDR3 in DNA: TGCGCCAGCAGTGAGATTTGGGACAGGGGGTGCCCTATGAACACTGAAGCTTTCTTT.

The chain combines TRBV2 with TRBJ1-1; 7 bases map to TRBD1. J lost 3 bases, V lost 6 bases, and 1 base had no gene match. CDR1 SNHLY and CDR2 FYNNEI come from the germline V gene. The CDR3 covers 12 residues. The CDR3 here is CASRTGDTEAFF. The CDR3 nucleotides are TGTGCCAGCAGAACAGGGGACACTGAAGCTTTCTTT. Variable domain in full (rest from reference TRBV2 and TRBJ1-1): EPEVTQTPSHQVTQMGQEVILRCVPISNHLYFYWYRQILGQKVEFLVSFYNNEISEKSEIFDDQFSVERPDGSNFTLKIRSTKLEDSAMYFCASRTGDTEAFFGQGTRLTVV.

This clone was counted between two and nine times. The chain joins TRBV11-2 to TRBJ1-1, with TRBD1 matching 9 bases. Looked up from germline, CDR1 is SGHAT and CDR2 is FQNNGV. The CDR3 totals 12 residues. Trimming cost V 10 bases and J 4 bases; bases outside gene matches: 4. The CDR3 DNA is TGTGCCATCCCGACAGGGGGCACTGAAGCTTTCTTT. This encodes CAIPTGGTEAFF.

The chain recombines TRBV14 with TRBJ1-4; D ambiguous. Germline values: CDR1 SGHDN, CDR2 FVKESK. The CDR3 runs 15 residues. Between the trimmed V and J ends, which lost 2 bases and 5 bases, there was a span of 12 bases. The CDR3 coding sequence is TGTGCCAGCAGCCAAATAAGACGCCTGAATGAAAAACTGTTTTTT. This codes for CASSQIRRLNEKLFF.

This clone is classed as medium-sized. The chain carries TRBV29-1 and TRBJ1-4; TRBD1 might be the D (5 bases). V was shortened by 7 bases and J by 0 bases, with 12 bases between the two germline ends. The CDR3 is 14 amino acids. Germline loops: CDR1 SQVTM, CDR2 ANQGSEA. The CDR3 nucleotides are TGCAGCGCCAGGGAGGATTCAACTAATGAAAAACTGTTTTTT. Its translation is CSAREDSTNEKLFF.

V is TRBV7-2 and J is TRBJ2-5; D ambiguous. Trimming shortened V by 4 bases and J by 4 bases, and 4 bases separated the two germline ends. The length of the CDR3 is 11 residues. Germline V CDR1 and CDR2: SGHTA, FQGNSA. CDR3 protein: CASSWRETQYF. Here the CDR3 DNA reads TGTGCCAGCAGCTGGAGAGAGACCCAGTACTTC. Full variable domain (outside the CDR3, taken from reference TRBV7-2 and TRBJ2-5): GAGVSQSPSNKVTEKGKDVELRCDPISGHTALYWYRQSLGQGLEFLIYFQGNSAPDKSGLPSDRFSAERTGGSVSTLTIQRTQQEDSAVYLCASSWRETQYFGPGTRLLVL.

The CDR3 region has the DNA TGTGCCAGCAGCGAATTCCTTAGGACAGTTAATCAGCCCCAGCATTTT. Translation gives CASSEFLRTVNQPQHF. V and J are TRBV6-1 and TRBJ1-5; maybe TRBD1 (6 bases). Germline V CDR1 and CDR2: MNHNS, SASEGT. The V and J ends lost 6 bases and 4 bases respectively, with 19 bases between them. There are 16 residues in the CDR3.

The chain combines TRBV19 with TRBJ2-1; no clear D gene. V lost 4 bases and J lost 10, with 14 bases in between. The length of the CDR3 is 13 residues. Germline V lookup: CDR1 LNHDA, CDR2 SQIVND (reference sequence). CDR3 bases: TGTGCCAGTAGTACCTCTATAAAGAGGGAGCAGTTCTTC. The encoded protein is CASSTSIKREQFF.

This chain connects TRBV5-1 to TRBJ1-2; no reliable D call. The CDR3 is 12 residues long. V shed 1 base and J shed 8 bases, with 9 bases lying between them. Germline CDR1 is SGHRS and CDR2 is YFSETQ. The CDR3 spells CASSLSGGGYTF. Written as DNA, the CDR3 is TGCGCCAGCAGCTTGTCCGGTGGAGGCTACACCTTC.

The CDR3 DNA reads as TGTGCCAGTAGTAACTACCTTCGGGACAAATACAATCAGCCCCAGCATTTT. Amino acid sequence: CASSNYLRDKYNQPQHF. This chain connects TRBV19 to TRBJ1-5; D possibly corresponds to TRBD1 (6 bases). The V end lost 4 bases, the J end lost 3 bases, and 19 bases lay between the germline ends. Germline CDR1 reads LNHDA; CDR2 reads SQIVND (reference sequence). The CDR3 runs to 17 residues. The full variable domain, in which reference TRBV19 and TRBJ1-5 provide the parts outside the CDR3, is DGGITQSPKYLFRKEGQNVTLSCEQNLNHDAMYWYRQDPGQGLRLIYYSQIVNDFQKGDIAEGYSVSREKKESFPLTVTSAQKNPTAFYLCASSNYLRDKYNQPQHFGDGTRLSIL.

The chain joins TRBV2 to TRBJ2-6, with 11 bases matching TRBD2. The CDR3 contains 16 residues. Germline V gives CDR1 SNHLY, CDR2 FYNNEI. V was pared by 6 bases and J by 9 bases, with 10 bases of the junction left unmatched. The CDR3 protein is CASRASGGSSHNVLTF. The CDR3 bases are TGTGCCAGCAGGGCTAGCGGGGGGTCATCCCACAACGTCCTGACTTTC.

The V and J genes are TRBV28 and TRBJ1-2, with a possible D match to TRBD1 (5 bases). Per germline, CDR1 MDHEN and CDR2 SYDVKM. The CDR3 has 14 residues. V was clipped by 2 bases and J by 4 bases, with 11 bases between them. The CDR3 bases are TGTGCCAGCAGTTTACACCCAGGGCTCTATGGCTACACCTTC. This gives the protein CASSLHPGLYGYTF.

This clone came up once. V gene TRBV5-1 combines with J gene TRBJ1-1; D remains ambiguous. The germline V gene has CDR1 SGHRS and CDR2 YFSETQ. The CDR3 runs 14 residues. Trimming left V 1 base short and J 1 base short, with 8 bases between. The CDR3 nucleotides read TGCGCCAGCAGCTTGTTATCAGCGAACACTGAAGCTTTCTTT. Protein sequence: CASSLLSANTEAFF.

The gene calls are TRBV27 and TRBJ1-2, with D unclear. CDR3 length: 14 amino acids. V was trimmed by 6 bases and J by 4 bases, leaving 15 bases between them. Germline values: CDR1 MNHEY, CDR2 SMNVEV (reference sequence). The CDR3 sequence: CASRTTLAPYGYTF. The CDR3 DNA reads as TGTGCCAGCAGGACCACACTGGCCCCCTATGGCTACACCTTC.

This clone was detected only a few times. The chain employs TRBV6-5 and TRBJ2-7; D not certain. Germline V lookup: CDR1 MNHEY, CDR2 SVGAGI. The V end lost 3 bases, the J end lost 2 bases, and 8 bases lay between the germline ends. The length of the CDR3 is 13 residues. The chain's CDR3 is CASSYDITYEQYF. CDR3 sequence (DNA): TGTGCCAGCAGTTATGACATTACCTACGAGCAGTACTTC.

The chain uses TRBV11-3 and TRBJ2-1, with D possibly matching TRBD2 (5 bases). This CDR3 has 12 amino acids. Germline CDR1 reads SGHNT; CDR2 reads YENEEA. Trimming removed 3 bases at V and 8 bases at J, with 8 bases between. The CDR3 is CASSFEGDEQFF. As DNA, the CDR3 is TGTGCCAGCAGCTTTGAGGGAGATGAGCAGTTCTTC.

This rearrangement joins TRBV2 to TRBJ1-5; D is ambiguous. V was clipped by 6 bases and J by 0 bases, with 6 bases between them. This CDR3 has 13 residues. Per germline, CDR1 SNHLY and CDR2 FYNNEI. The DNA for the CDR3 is TGTGCCAGCAGGGTCTATAGCAATCAGCCCCAGCATTTT. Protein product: CASRVYSNQPQHF.

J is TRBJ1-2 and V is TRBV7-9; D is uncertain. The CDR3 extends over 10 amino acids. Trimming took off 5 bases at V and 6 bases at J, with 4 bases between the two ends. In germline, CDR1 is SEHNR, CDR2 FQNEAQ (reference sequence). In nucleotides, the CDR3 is TGTGCCAGCAGCCCGGATGGCTACACCTTC. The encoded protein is CASSPDGYTF.

The CDR3 spells CAWSTSVRWSTQYF. The CDR3 DNA sequence: TGTGCCTGGAGCACTAGCGTCCGTTGGAGTACGCAGTATTTT. The chain uses TRBV30 and TRBJ2-3; 7 bases are shared with TRBD2. The CDR3 extends over 14 amino acids. Germline V gene lookup returns CDR1 GTSNPN and CDR2 SVGIG (reference sequence). The V segment lost 3 bases and the J segment 8 bases; nucleotides outside the gene matches: 11.

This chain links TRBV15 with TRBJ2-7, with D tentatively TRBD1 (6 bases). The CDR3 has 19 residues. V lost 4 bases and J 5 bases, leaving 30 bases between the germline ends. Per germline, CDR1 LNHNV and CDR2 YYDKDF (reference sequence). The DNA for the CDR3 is TGTGCCACCAGCAAAGTCGTCTCGAGGCCCTGGGGGCCTAGGGACGAGCAGTACTTC. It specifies CATSKVVSRPWGPRDEQYF.

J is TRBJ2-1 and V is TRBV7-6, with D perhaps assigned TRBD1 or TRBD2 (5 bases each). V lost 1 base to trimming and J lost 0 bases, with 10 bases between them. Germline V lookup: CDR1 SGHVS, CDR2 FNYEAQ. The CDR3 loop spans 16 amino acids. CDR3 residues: CASSLEAGSSYNEQFF. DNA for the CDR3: TGTGCCAGCAGCTTAGAGGCAGGGAGCTCCTACAATGAGCAGTTCTTC.

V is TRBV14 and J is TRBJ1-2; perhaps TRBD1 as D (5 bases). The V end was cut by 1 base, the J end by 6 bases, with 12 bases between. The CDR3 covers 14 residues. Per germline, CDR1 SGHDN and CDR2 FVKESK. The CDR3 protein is CASSQVSGTDGYTF. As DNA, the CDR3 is TGTGCCAGCAGCCAAGTGTCAGGGACCGATGGCTACACCTTC. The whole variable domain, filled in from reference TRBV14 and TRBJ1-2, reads EAGVTQFPSHSVIEKGQTVTLRCDPISGHDNLYWYRRVMGKEIKFLLHFVKESKQDESGMPNNRFLAERTGGTYSTLKVQPAELEDSGVYFCASSQVSGTDGYTFGSGTRLTVV.

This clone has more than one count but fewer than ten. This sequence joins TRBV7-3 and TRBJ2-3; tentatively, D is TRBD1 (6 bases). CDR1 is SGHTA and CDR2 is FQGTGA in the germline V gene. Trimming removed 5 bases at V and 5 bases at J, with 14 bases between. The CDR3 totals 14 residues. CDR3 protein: CASSPLEGEDTQYF. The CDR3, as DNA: TGTGCCAGCAGCCCTTTAGAGGGGGAAGATACGCAGTATTTT.

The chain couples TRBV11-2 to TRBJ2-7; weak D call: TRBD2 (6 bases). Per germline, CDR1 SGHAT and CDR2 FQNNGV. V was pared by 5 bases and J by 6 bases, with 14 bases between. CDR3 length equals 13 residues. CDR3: CASSPVGGTEQYF. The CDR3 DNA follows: TGTGCCAGCAGCCCGGTTGGAGGGACCGAGCAGTACTTC.

The CDR3 DNA is TGTGCCAGCAGCGTCGCCCCAACTGGGACAGGGTCCTACGAGCAGTACTTC. Residues: CASSVAPTGTGSYEQYF. J is TRBJ2-7 and V is TRBV9, with 9 bases lining up with TRBD1. CDR1 is SGDLS and CDR2 is YYNGEE in the germline V gene. The CDR3 consists of 17 residues. The trim removed 2 bases at V and 1 base at J, leaving 10 bases unmatched. Complete variable domain (other parts from reference TRBV9 and TRBJ2-7): DSGVTQTPKHLITATGQRVTLRCSPRSGDLSVYWYQQSLDQGLQFLIQYYNGEERAKGNILERFSAQQFPDLHSELNLSSLELGDSALYFCASSVAPTGTGSYEQYFGPGTRLTVT.

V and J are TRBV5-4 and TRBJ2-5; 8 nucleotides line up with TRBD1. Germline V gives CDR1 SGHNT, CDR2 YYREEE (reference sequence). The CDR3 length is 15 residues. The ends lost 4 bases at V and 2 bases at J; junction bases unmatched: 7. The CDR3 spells CASSTGQGRQETQYF. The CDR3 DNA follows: TGTGCCAGCAGCACCGGACAGGGTCGGCAAGAGACCCAGTACTTC.

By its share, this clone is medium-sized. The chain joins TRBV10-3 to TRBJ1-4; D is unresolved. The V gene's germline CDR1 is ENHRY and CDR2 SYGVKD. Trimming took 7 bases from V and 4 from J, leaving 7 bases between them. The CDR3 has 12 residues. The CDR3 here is CAIKGNNEKLFF. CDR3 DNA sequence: TGTGCCATCAAGGGAAATAATGAAAAACTGTTTTTT.

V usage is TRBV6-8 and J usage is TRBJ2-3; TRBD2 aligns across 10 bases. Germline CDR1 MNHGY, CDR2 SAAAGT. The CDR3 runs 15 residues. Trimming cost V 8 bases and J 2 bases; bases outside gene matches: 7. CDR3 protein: CASGSGLAVTDTQYF. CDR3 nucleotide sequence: TGTGCCAGCGGCTCCGGACTAGCGGTCACAGATACGCAGTATTTT.

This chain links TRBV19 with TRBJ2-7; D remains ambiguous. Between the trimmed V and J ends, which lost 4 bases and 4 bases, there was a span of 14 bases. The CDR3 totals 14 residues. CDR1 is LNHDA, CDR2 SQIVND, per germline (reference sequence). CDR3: CASSKVYTLYEQYF. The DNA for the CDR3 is TGTGCCAGTAGTAAAGTCTACACACTGTACGAGCAGTACTTC. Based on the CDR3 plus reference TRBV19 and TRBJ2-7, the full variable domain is DGGITQSPKYLFRKEGQNVTLSCEQNLNHDAMYWYRQDPGQGLRLIYYSQIVNDFQKGDIAEGYSVSREKKESFPLTVTSAQKNPTAFYLCASSKVYTLYEQYFGPGTRLTVT.

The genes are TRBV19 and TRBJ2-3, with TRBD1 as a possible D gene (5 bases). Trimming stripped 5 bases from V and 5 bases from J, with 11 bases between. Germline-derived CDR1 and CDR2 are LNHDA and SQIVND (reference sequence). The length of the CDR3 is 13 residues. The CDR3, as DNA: TGTGCCAGTAGTCTCAGGGTGGGAGATACGCAGTATTTT. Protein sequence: CASSLRVGDTQYF. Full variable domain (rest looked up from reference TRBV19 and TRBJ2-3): DGGITQSPKYLFRKEGQNVTLSCEQNLNHDAMYWYRQDPGQGLRLIYYSQIVNDFQKGDIAEGYSVSREKKESFPLTVTSAQKNPTAFYLCASSLRVGDTQYFGPGTRLTVL.